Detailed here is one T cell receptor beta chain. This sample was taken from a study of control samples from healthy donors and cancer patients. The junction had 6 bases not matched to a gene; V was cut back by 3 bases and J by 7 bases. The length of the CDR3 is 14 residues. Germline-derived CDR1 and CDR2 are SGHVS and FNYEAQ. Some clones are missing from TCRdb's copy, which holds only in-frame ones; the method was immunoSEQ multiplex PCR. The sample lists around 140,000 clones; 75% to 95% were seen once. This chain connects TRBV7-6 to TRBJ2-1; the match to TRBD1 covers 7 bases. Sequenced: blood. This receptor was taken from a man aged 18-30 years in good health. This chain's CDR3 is CASSFSGGRNEQFF. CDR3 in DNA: TGTGCCAGCAGCTTCTCAGGGGGTAGGAATGAGCAGTTCTTC.